These 7 T cell receptor beta chains share one sample of origin, sequenced in a study of blood T cell repertoires in COVID-19. Produced via immunoSEQ multiplex PCR; TCRdb's table is partial and in-frame only. The profile covers roughly 180,000 clones, with about 85% appearing a single time and less than 6.5% taken by the ten largest. Sample: peripheral blood. All receptors derive from a woman in her fifties or sixties with COVID-19, enrolled during active disease.

The rearrangement uses TRBV29-1 and TRBJ1-2; D might be TRBD1 (5 bases). With 8 bases removed from V and 2 bases from J, the gap between germline ends came to 15 bases. The CDR3 consists of 13 residues. Germline V gene lookup returns CDR1 SQVTM and CDR2 ANQGSEA. The CDR3 is CSISQGPNYGYTF. The CDR3 DNA sequence: TGCAGCATTTCCCAGGGCCCCAACTATGGCTACACCTTC.

This clone was picked up a small number of times. J is TRBJ2-1 and V is TRBV2; D unclear. Germline loops: CDR1 SNHLY, CDR2 FYNNEI. The CDR3 runs to 15 residues. Trimming took off 6 bases at V and 4 bases at J, with 16 bases between the two ends. CDR3 bases: TGTGCCAGCAGCCCTCCCCCTCCCGGTTACAATGAGCAGTTCTTC. Translation: CASSPPPPGYNEQFF.

The rearrangement joins TRBV5-6 to TRBJ1-2; no firm D call. The CDR3 runs 12 residues. V gave up 0 bases and J gave up 7 bases, with 7 bases separating them. Per germline, CDR1 SGHDT and CDR2 YYEEEE. The CDR3 sequence: CASSLDTVGYTF. DNA of the CDR3: TGTGCCAGCAGCTTGGATACGGTTGGCTACACCTTC.

The chain couples TRBV30 to TRBJ1-1, with D maybe TRBD1 (5 bases). With 8 bases removed from V and 7 bases from J, the gap between germline ends came to 14 bases. CDR1 is GTSNPN and CDR2 is SVGIG in the germline V gene (reference sequence). This CDR3 is 11 amino acids long. CDR3 DNA sequence: TGTGCCGGGCGGGGACGGGGTGAAGCTTTCTTT. It is translated as CAGRGRGEAFF. The whole variable domain, remainder taken from reference TRBV30 and TRBJ1-1, is SQTIHQWPATLVQPVGSPLSLECTVEGTSNPNLYWYRQAAGRGLQLLFYSVGIGQISSEVPQNLSASRPQDRQFILSSKKLLLSDSGFYLCAGRGRGEAFFGQGTRLTVV.

To note about this clone: An end of the junction differs from the germline gene, which may be a read error. The V gene is TRBV5-1, the J gene TRBJ1-6; TRBD1 matches at 8 bases. The CDR3 consists of 15 residues. From germline, CDR1 is SGHRS and CDR2 YFSETQ. CDR3 bases: TGCGCCAGCAGTTTGGGACAGGCGTTTCGGTCACCCCTCCACTTT. It encodes CASSLGQAFRSPLHF.

The rearrangement uses TRBV27 and TRBJ1-2; perhaps TRBD1 as D (5 bases). With 6 bases removed from V and 1 base from J, the gap between germline ends came to 15 bases. The CDR3 runs to 15 residues. CDR1 is MNHEY and CDR2 is SMNVEV in the germline V gene (reference sequence). CDR3 protein: CASSITVGGNYGYTF. CDR3 sequence (DNA): TGTGCCAGCAGCATCACGGTCGGGGGTAACTATGGCTACACCTTC.

The chain employs TRBV6-2 or TRBV6-3 and TRBJ2-7; a weak D match, TRBD1 (5 bases). The germline V gene encodes CDR1 MNHEY and CDR2 SVGEGT. CDR3 size: 12 residues. Trimming left V 5 bases short and J 3 bases short, with 8 bases between. Written as DNA, the CDR3 is TGTGCCAGCAGTGACAGCTTCTACGAGCAGTACTTC. Translation gives CASSDSFYEQYF.